This TCR beta chain comes out of a study of blood T cells in healthy people across ages. Study outcomes and limitations: For the donors, CMV status was unknown and possibly confounded expanded clonotype changes.

Then a second PCR, running about 6 to 11 cycles, was carried out with a sample-barcoded 5' primer and a J-beta primer mix. TCRdb independently ran MiXCR on the 5' RACE reads; one entry per CDR3 protein. This sample yields about 500,000 distinct CDR3 sequences, of which around 24% are seen a single time; 8.7% belongs to the top ten. On this clonotype: Its target is not known.

CDR3 length: 17 residues. Trimming removed 2 bases at V and 2 bases at J, with 19 bases between. The sample was also reused in another study, on T cells of mothers and their children. From that study: Each child gave approximately 3.2 million TCR beta CDR3 reads (each mother, over 8 million).

This sequence was found in a boy aged 10-17 years in good health. This chain joins TRBV12-3 or TRBV12-4 and TRBJ2-7; D may be TRBD1 or TRBD2 (6 bases each). Source material: blood. CDR3 amino acids: CASSLIVGGRVTYEQYF. CDR3 DNA: TGTGCCAGCAGTTTAATTGTGGGGGGCAGGGTGACCTACGAGCAGTACTTC.